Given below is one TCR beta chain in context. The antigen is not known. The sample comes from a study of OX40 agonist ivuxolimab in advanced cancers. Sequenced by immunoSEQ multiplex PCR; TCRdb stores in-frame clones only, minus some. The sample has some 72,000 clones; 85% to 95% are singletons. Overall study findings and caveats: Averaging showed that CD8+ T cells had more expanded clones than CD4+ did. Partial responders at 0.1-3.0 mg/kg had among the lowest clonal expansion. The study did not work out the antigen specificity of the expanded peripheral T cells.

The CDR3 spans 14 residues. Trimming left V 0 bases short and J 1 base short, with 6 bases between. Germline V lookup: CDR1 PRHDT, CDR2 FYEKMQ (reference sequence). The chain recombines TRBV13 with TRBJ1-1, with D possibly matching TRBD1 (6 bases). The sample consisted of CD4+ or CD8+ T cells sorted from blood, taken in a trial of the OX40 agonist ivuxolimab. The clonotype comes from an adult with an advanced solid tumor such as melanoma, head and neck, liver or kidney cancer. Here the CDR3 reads CASSLGQGNTEAFF. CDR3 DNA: TGTGCCAGCAGCTTAGGACAGGGGAACACTGAAGCTTTCTTT.